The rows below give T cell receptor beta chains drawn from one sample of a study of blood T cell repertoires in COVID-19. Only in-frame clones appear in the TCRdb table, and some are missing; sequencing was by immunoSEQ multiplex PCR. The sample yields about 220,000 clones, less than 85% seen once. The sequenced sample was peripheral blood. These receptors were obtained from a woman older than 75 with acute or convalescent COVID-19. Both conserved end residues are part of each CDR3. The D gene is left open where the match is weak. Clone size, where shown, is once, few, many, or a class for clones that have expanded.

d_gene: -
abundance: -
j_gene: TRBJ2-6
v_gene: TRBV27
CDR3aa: CASSPLTEISSGANVLTF
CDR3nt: TGTGCCAGCAGTCCCTTGACAGAGATTAGCTCTGGGGCCAACGTCCTGACTTTC

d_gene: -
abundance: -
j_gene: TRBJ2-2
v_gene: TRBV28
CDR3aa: CASSLSNTGELFF
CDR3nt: TGTGCCAGCAGTTTATCAAACACCGGGGAGCTGTTTTTT

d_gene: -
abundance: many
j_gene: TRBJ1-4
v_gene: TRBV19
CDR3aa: CASSSRGDEKLFF
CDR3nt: TGTGCCAGTAGTTCCCGCGGGGACGAAAAACTGTTTTTT

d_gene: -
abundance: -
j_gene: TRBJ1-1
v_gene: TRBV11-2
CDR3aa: CASSLSGGWSGAFF
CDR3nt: TGTGCCAGCAGCTTAAGCGGGGGGTGGTCAGGAGCTTTCTTT

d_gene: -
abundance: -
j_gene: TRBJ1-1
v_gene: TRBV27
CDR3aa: CASSPGNTEAFF
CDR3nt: TGTGCCAGCAGTCCAGGGAACACTGAAGCTTTCTTT

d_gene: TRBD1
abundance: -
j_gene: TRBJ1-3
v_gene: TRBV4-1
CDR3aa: CASSQGQGGNTIYF
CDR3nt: TGCGCCAGCAGCCAAGGACAGGGTGGAAACACCATATATTTT

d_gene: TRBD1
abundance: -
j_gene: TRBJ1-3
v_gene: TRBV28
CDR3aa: CASSFPVGQGEGNTIYF
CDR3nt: TGTGCCAGCAGTTTCCCGGTTGGACAGGGCGAAGGAAACACCATATATTTT

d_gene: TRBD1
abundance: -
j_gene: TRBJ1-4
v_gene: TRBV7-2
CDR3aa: CASSLRGGREEKLFF
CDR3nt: TGTGCCAGCAGCTTAAGAGGGGGCCGAGAGGAAAAACTGTTTTTT

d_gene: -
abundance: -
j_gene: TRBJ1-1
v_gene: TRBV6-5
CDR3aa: CASSLGGSTEAFF
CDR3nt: TGTGCCAGCAGTTTGGGGGGAAGTACTGAAGCTTTCTTT

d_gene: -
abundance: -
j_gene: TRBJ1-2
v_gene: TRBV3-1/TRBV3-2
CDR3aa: CASSQRVRGGYGYTF
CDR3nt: TGTGCCAGCAGCCAACGTGTCAGGGGCGGCTATGGCTACACCTTC

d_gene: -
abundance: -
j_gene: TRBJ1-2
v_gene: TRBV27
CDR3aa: CASRPNTGQLGGYGYTF
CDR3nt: TGTGCCAGCAGACCCAATACTGGACAGCTAGGGGGTTATGGCTACACCTTC

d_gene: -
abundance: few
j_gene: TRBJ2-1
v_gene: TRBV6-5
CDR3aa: CASTPGTPSNEQFF
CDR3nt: TGTGCCAGCACCCCCGGGACTCCAAGCAATGAGCAGTTCTTC

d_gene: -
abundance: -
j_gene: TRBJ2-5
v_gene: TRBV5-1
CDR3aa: CASSFRDTAETQYF
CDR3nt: TGCGCCAGCAGCTTCCGGGATACGGCCGAGACCCAGTACTTC

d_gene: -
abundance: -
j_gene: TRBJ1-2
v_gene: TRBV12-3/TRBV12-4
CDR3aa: CASSFRAADGYTF
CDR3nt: TGTGCCAGCAGTTTTCGGGCAGCGGATGGCTACACCTTC

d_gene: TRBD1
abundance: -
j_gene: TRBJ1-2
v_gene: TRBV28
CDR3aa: CASSPQGANYGYTF
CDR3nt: TGTGCCAGCAGCCCACAGGGGGCTAACTATGGCTACACCTTC

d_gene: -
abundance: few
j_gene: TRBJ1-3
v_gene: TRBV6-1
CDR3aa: CASSEAARGWAGNTIYF
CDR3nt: TGTGCCAGCAGTGAAGCCGCTCGGGGGTGGGCTGGAAACACCATATATTTT

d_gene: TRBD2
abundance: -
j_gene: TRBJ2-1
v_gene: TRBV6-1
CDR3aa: CASSEFAGDYNEQFF
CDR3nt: TGTGCCAGCAGTGAATTTGCGGGGGACTACAATGAGCAGTTCTTC

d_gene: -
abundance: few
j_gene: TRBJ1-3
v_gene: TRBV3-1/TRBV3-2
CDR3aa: CASSSPGFANTIYF
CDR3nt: TGTGCCAGCAGCAGCCCCGGGTTTGCGAACACCATATATTTT

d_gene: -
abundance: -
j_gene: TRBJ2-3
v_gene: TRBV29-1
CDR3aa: CSVEGRARYTDTQYF
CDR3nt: TGCAGCGTTGAGGGCAGGGCCCGTTACACAGATACGCAGTATTTT

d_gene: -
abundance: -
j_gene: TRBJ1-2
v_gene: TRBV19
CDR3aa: CASSMAGQGVGYTF
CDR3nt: TGTGCCAGTAGTATGGCGGGGCAGGGAGTTGGCTACACCTTC

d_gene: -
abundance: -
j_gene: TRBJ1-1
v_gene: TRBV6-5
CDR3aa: CASSYSGVPEAFF
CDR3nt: TGTGCCAGCAGTTACTCAGGGGTCCCTGAAGCTTTCTTT

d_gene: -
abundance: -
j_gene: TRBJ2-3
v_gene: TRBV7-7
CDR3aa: CASSLGGAFTDTQYF
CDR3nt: TGTGCTAGCAGCTTAGGCGGGGCCTTCACAGATACGCAGTATTTT

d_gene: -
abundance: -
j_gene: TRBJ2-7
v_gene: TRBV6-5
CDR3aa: CASSYLRTVAYEQYF
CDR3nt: TGTGCCAGCAGTTACCTGAGGACAGTCGCCTACGAGCAGTACTTC

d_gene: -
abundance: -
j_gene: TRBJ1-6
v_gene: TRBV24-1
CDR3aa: CATKEHDNSPLHF
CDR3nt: TGTGCCACCAAAGAACACGATAATTCACCCCTCCACTTT

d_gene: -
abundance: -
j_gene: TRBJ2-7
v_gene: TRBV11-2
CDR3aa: CASSLEYTYEQYF
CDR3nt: TGTGCCAGCAGCTTAGAGTACACCTACGAGCAGTACTTC

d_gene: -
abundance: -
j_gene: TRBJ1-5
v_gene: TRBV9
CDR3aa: CASSVDPGGQPQHF
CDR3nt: TGTGCCAGCAGCGTAGATCCGGGGGGGCAGCCCCAGCATTTT

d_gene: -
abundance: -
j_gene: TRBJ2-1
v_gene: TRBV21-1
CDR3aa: CASSPWDRGYNNEQFF
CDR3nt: TGTGCCAGCAGCCCCTGGGACAGGGGGTACAACAATGAGCAGTTCTTC

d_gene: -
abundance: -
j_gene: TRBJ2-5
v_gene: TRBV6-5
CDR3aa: CASINRGYQETQYF
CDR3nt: TGTGCCAGCATTAACCGAGGCTACCAAGAGACCCAGTACTTC

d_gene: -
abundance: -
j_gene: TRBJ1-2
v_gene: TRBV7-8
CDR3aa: CASSLSKNYGYTF
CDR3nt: TGTGCCAGCAGCTTAAGCAAGAACTATGGCTACACCTTC

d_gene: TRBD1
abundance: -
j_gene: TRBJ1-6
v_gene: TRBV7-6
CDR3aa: CASSSTGTENNSPLHF
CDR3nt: TGTGCCAGCAGCTCAACCGGGACAGAGAATAATTCACCCCTCCACTTT

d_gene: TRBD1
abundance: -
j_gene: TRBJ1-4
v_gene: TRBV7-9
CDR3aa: CASSRGQGSEKLFF
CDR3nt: TGTGCCAGCAGCCGTGGACAGGGTAGTGAAAAACTGTTTTTT

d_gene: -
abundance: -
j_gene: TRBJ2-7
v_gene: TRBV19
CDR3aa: CASSVTGSSYEQYF
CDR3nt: TGTGCCAGTAGCGTTACAGGGAGCTCCTACGAGCAGTACTTC

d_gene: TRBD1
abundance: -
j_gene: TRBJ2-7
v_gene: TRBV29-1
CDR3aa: CSVADRGPYEQYF
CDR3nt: TGCAGCGTGGCGGACAGGGGGCCCTACGAGCAGTACTTC

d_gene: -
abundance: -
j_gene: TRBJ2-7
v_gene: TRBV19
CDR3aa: CASSIEGGSSYEQYF
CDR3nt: TGTGCCAGTAGTATAGAGGGGGGTAGCTCCTACGAGCAGTACTTC

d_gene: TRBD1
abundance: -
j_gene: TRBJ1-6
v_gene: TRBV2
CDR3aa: CASSPRQGNSPLHF
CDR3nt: TGTGCCAGCAGTCCGAGACAGGGTAATTCACCCCTCCACTTT

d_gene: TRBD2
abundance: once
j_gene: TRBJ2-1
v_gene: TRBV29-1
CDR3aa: CSVDRLAGIYNEQFF
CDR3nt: TGCAGCGTTGATCGACTAGCGGGAATCTACAATGAGCAGTTCTTC

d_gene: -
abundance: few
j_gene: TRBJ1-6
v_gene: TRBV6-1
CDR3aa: CASSVDWSSYNSPLHF
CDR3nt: TGTGCCAGCAGTGTGGACTGGAGCTCCTATAATTCACCCCTCCACTTT

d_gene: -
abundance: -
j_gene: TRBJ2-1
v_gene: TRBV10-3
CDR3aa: CAISAQKILNNEQFF
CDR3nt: TGTGCCATCAGTGCCCAAAAGATACTTAACAATGAGCAGTTCTTC

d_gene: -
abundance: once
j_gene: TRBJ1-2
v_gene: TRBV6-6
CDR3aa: CASNNNGYTF
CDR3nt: TGTGCCAGCAATAACAATGGCTACACCTTC

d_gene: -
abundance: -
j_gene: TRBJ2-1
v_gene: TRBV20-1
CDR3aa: CSASGGSSYNEQFF
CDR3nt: TGCAGTGCTAGTGGAGGAAGCTCCTACAATGAGCAGTTCTTC

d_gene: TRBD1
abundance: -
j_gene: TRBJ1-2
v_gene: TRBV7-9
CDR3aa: CASSLWDRGNSGYTF
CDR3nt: TGTGCCAGCAGCTTATGGGACAGGGGGAATTCTGGCTACACCTTC

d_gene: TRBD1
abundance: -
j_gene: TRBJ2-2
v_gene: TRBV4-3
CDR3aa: CASSFRQGTGELFF
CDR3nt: TGCGCCAGCAGCTTCCGACAGGGCACCGGGGAGCTGTTTTTT

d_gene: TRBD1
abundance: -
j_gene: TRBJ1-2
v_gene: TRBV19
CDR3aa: CASSRTGKYGYTF
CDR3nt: TGTGCCAGTAGTCGGACAGGGAAGTATGGCTACACCTTC

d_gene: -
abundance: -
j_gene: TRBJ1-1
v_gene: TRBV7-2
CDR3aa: CASSLVQNTEAFF
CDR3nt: TGTGCCAGCAGCTTAGTTCAGAACACTGAAGCTTTCTTT

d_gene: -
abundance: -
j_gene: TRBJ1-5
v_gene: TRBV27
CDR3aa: CASSPGRSNQPQHF
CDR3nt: TGTGCCAGCAGTCCGGGGAGGAGCAATCAGCCCCAGCATTTT

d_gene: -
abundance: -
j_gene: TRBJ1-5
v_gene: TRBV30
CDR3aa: CAWSRVASNQPQHF
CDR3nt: TGTGCCTGGAGCAGGGTTGCGAGCAATCAGCCCCAGCATTTT

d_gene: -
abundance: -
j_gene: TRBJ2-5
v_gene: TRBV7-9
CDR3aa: CASSLQGLQETQYF
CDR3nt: TGTGCCAGCAGCTTACAGGGCCTTCAAGAGACCCAGTACTTC

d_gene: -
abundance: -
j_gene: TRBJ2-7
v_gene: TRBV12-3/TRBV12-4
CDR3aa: CASGPQQYF
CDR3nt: TGTGCCAGCGGCCCCCAGCAGTACTTC

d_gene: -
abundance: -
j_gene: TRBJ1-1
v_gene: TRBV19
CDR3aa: CASRDTWGTEAFF
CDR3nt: TGTGCCAGCCGGGACACCTGGGGAACTGAAGCTTTCTTT

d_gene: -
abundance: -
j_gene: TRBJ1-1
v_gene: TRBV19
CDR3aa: CASSIIQGWSEAFF
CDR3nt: TGTGCCAGTAGTATTATCCAGGGTTGGTCTGAAGCTTTCTTT

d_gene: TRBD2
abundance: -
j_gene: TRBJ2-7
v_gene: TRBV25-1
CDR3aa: CASSPSGGVYEQYF
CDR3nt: TGTGCCAGCAGCCCAAGCGGGGGGGTTTACGAGCAGTACTTC

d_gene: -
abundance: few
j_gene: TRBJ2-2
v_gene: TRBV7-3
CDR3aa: CASSLWQNTGELFF
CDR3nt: TGTGCCAGCAGCTTATGGCAGAACACCGGGGAGCTGTTTTTT

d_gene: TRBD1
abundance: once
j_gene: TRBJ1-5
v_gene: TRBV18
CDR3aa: CASSPDRNSPQHF
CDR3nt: TGTGCCAGCTCACCGGACAGGAACAGCCCCCAGCATTTT

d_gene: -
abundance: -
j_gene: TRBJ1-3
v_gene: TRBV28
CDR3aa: CASTTLRRVSGNTIYF
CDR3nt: TGTGCCAGCACCACTCTACGCAGGGTCTCTGGAAACACCATATATTTT

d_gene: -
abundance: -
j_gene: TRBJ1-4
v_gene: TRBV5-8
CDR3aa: CASSRFRGGIEKLFF
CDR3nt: TGTGCCAGCAGCAGGTTCCGCGGGGGCATAGAAAAACTGTTTTTT

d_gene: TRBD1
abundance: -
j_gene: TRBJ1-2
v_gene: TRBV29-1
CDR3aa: CSVGETGGYGYTF
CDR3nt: TGCAGCGTTGGGGAAACAGGGGGCTATGGCTACACCTTC

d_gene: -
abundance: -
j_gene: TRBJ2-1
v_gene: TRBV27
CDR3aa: CASSGGRKTNEQFF
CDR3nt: TGTGCCAGCAGTGGGGGGAGAAAAACCAATGAGCAGTTCTTC